The 25 T cell receptor beta chains in this list originate from one sample, sequenced in a study of spatial heterogeneity in lung cancer. TCRdb used MiXCR to reprocess the 5' RACE reads, holding one entry per CDR3 protein. The sample lists over 85,000 distinct CDR3 sequences, approximately 19% occurring once. Time point in this sample: blood at routine non-recurrence follow-up after resection. Material: PBMCs, obtained at follow-up. The source is a male donor with early-stage non-small cell lung cancer.

V usage is TRBV5-1 and J usage is TRBJ1-2; 9 positions match TRBD1. This CDR3 contains 15 residues. The V segment lost 5 bases and the J segment 7 bases; nucleotides outside the gene matches: 12. Germline lookup yields CDR1 SGHRS and CDR2 YFSETQ. The CDR3 reads CASSPFSDRGFGYTF. CDR3 sequence (DNA): TGCGCCAGCAGTCCCTTCTCGGACAGGGGCTTTGGCTACACCTTC.

The table lists this clonotype with a few counts. V gene TRBV3-1 combines with J gene TRBJ1-6; maybe TRBD1 (6 bases). Germline CDR1 LGHDT, CDR2 YNNKEL (reference sequence). V lost 2 bases and J lost 0, with 17 bases in between. The length of the CDR3 is 19 residues. The CDR3 DNA sequence: TGTGCCAGCAGCCAATTGGGTGACAGGTTCAGCTCCTATAATTCACCCCTCCACTTT. This codes for CASSQLGDRFSSYNSPLHF. The whole variable domain, remainder taken from reference TRBV3-1 and TRBJ1-6, is DTAVSQTPKYLVTQMGNDKSIKCEQNLGHDTMYWYKQDSKKFLKIMFSYNNKELIINETVPNRFSPKSPDKAHLNLHINSLELGDSAVYFCASSQLGDRFSSYNSPLHFGNGTRLTVT.

This clonotype was observed a handful of times. The rearrangement joins TRBV19 to TRBJ1-1; a possible D gene is TRBD1 (6 bases). V lost 6 bases and J lost 3, with 14 bases in between. The germline CDR1 and CDR2 sequences are LNHDA and SQIVND (reference sequence). The CDR3 has 14 residues. CDR3 sequence: CASRQGFVDTEAFF. The CDR3 DNA sequence: TGTGCCAGTAGGCAGGGGTTCGTTGACACTGAAGCTTTCTTT.

This clonotype was counted between two and nine times. The chain is built from TRBV19 and TRBJ1-2; D unresolved. The CDR3 runs to 13 residues. Trimming took off 6 bases at V and 8 bases at J, with 16 bases between the two ends. Looked up from germline, CDR1 is LNHDA and CDR2 is SQIVND (reference sequence). The CDR3 region has the DNA TGTGCCAGTAGCCCCGGCGCGGGAGGGGGCTACACCTTC. It translates to CASSPGAGGGYTF. The complete variable domain, with remaining parts taken from reference TRBV19 and TRBJ1-2, reads DGGITQSPKYLFRKEGQNVTLSCEQNLNHDAMYWYRQDPGQGLRLIYYSQIVNDFQKGDIAEGYSVSREKKESFPLTVTSAQKNPTAFYLCASSPGAGGGYTFGSGTRLTVV.

The chain has TRBV27 and TRBJ2-7; D might be TRBD2 (6 bases). The CDR3 loop spans 15 amino acids. Germline-derived CDR1 and CDR2 are MNHEY and SMNVEV (reference sequence). V lost 6 bases to trimming and J lost 0 bases, with 15 bases between them. CDR3 sequence reads: CASRPTSRSSYEQYF. In nucleotides, the CDR3 is TGTGCCAGCAGACCCACTAGCAGAAGCTCCTACGAGCAGTACTTC.

The chain employs TRBV29-1 and TRBJ2-1; D remains unclear. Germline V gene sequence: CDR1 SQVTM, CDR2 ANQGSEA. Trimming pared 0 bases from V and 12 bases from J, leaving 12 bases between. The CDR3 sequence is 12 residues long. In nucleotides, the CDR3 is TGCAGCGTTGAAGAGCGAACGGCTGGGCAGTTCTTC. Protein sequence: CSVEERTAGQFF.

The V gene is TRBV10-3, the J gene TRBJ1-1; D is unresolved. The CDR3 sequence is 14 residues long. Trimming took off 4 bases at V and 1 base at J, with 10 bases between the two ends. Germline-derived CDR1 and CDR2 are ENHRY and SYGVKD. CDR3 protein: CAISATESNTEAFF. DNA of the CDR3: TGTGCCATCAGTGCCACAGAGTCGAACACTGAAGCTTTCTTT.

This clonotype was counted only a few times. The chain has TRBV5-4 and TRBJ1-1; D may be TRBD1 (5 bases). CDR3 size: 15 residues. The V gene lost 4 bases and the J gene lost 1 base, with 14 bases spanning the gap. CDR1 and CDR2 from the germline V gene are SGHNT and YYREEE (reference sequence). Here the CDR3 reads CASSPGGAENTEAFF. CDR3 in DNA: TGTGCCAGCAGCCCGGGGGGAGCAGAGAACACTGAAGCTTTCTTT.

This chain's CDR3 is CSASDRKGNSPLHF. DNA for the CDR3: TGCAGTGCTAGTGATCGAAAGGGGAATTCACCCCTCCACTTT. The rearrangement uses TRBV20-1 and TRBJ1-6; tentative D call: TRBD1 (5 bases). Trimming stripped 3 bases from V and 7 bases from J, with 13 bases between. CDR3 length equals 14 residues. Per germline, CDR1 DFQATT and CDR2 SNEGSKA (reference sequence).

The chain uses TRBV29-1 and TRBJ1-5; D possibly corresponds to TRBD1 (5 bases). The germline CDR1 and CDR2 sequences are SQVTM and ANQGSEA. This CDR3 has 12 amino acids. V was shortened by 5 bases and J by 4 bases, with 9 bases between the two germline ends. The CDR3 coding sequence is TGCAGCGTTACTGCAGGGAATCAGCCCCAGCATTTT. Protein: CSVTAGNQPQHF.

This clonotype has a handful of counts. The V and J genes are TRBV6-1 and TRBJ1-5; 7 bases align to TRBD1. Looked up from germline, CDR1 is MNHNS and CDR2 is SASEGT. This CDR3 has 13 amino acids. V lost 7 bases, J lost 5 bases, and 5 bases stayed unmatched. CDR3 protein: CASTFDRDQPQHF. CDR3 bases: TGTGCCAGCACCTTCGACAGGGATCAGCCCCAGCATTTT.

The CDR3 DNA follows: TGCAGTGCTAAGGCAGGGGGCGACTATGGCTACACCTTC. This translates into CSAKAGGDYGYTF. This chain links TRBV20-1 with TRBJ1-2; 8 bases are a match to TRBD1. V lost 4 bases, J lost 3 bases, and 4 bases stayed unmatched. Germline values: CDR1 DFQATT, CDR2 SNEGSKA (reference sequence). The CDR3 runs 13 residues.

The chain employs TRBV4-1 and TRBJ2-1, with unresolved D. V was shortened by 4 bases and J by 0 bases, with 7 bases between the two germline ends. The CDR3 loop spans 14 amino acids. Germline values: CDR1 MGHRA, CDR2 YSYEKL. The CDR3, as DNA: TGCGCCAGCAGCCCCTTAGGCTCCTACAATGAGCAGTTCTTC. The encoded protein is CASSPLGSYNEQFF.

The chain employs TRBV7-2 and TRBJ1-6; weak D call: TRBD1 (5 bases). Germline V gives CDR1 SGHTA, CDR2 FQGNSA. V lost 8 bases to trimming and J lost 7 bases, with 15 bases between them. This CDR3 comprises 14 residues. The CDR3 DNA reads TGTGCCAGCCTTTCGGGACTGAAGAATTCACCCCTCCACTTT. This translates into CASLSGLKNSPLHF.

A few counts support this clonotype. The chain combines TRBV4-3 with TRBJ1-2; D unresolved. V lost 2 bases and J 9 bases, leaving 13 bases between the germline ends. The CDR3 consists of 13 residues. Germline CDR1 is LGHNA and CDR2 is YSLEER. In DNA, the CDR3 is TGCGCCAGCAGCCAAAATGACCCTGTCCGCTACACCTTC. Translated, it gives CASSQNDPVRYTF.

This clonotype was detected a few times. The V and J genes are TRBV6-2 or TRBV6-3 and TRBJ1-6; maybe TRBD1 (5 bases). CDR1 is MNHEY, CDR2 SVGEGT, per germline. V dropped 7 bases and J dropped 6 bases, with 19 bases sitting between them. The CDR3 is made up of 16 amino acids. The DNA for the CDR3 is TGTGCCAGCACCAAGGCTCGCGAAAGGGGTAATTCACCCCTCCACTTT. Translated: CASTKARERGNSPLHF.

There are a few counts of this clonotype. The J gene is TRBJ2-3, the V gene TRBV10-3; D may be TRBD2 (6 bases). Germline V CDR1 and CDR2: ENHRY, SYGVKD. The CDR3 loop spans 16 amino acids. The V end was cut by 4 bases, the J end by 4 bases, with 18 bases between. The CDR3 region is CAISGRREVGPDTQYF. The CDR3 bases are TGTGCCATCAGTGGGCGGAGGGAGGTGGGGCCAGATACGCAGTATTTT.

V usage is TRBV20-1 and J usage is TRBJ2-5; D might be TRBD1 (6 bases). The CDR3 runs to 12 residues. The V end lost 4 bases, the J end lost 2 bases, and 8 bases lay between the germline ends. CDR1 is DFQATT, CDR2 SNEGSKA, per germline (reference sequence). The CDR3 reads CSAKRGQETQYF. CDR3 coding DNA: TGCAGTGCTAAAAGGGGGCAAGAGACCCAGTACTTC.

Ten or more counts support this clonotype. V and J are TRBV20-1 and TRBJ1-6; D gene ambiguous. Trimming removed 5 bases at V and 13 bases at J, with 24 bases between. The germline gives CDR1 DFQATT, CDR2 SNEGSKA (reference sequence). CDR3 size: 15 residues. CDR3 region: CSAESLSFGGSPLHF. As DNA, the CDR3 is TGCAGTGCTGAATCCCTATCTTTTGGTGGGTCCCCCCTCCACTTT.

The gene calls are TRBV14 and TRBJ2-3; no firm D call. V was pared by 2 bases and J by 0 bases, with 9 bases between. Germline CDR1 reads SGHDN; CDR2 reads FVKESK. The CDR3 has 15 residues. DNA of the CDR3: TGTGCCAGCAGCCAACAGCAACTCAGCACAGATACGCAGTATTTT. Translation gives CASSQQQLSTDTQYF.

The V and J genes are TRBV5-1 and TRBJ2-7; 8 bases are a match to TRBD1. The CDR3 totals 15 residues. The V gene end was trimmed by 0 bases and the J gene end by 2 bases; junction bases not matched to a gene: 4. The germline V gene encodes CDR1 SGHRS and CDR2 YFSETQ. The DNA of the CDR3 is TGCGCCAGCAGCTTGGGGCAGGGGGCGACCTACGAGCAGTACTTC. Its protein is CASSLGQGATYEQYF.

The chain couples TRBV20-1 to TRBJ2-7; maybe TRBD1 (6 bases). The CDR3 extends over 14 amino acids. Trimming stripped 6 bases from V and 7 bases from J, with 22 bases between. The germline V gene has CDR1 DFQATT and CDR2 SNEGSKA (reference sequence). CDR3: CSASLGTRVWEQYF. The CDR3, as DNA: TGCAGTGCCAGCTTGGGGACACGGGTATGGGAGCAGTACTTC.

This clonotype appeared a few times. The CDR3 DNA follows: TGTGCCAGCAGCTTAACTTCGGGGAGGGATACGCAGTATTTT. Its protein is CASSLTSGRDTQYF. The chain couples TRBV7-2 to TRBJ2-3; D perhaps matches TRBD2 (6 bases). Per the germline V gene, CDR1 is SGHTA and CDR2 is FQGNSA. Trimming shortened V by 2 bases and J by 6 bases, and 12 bases separated the two germline ends. The CDR3 contains 14 residues.

The rearrangement uses TRBV12-3 or TRBV12-4 and TRBJ2-5, with 7 nucleotides matching TRBD2. There are 14 residues in the CDR3. J was trimmed by 3 bases and V by 5 bases; bases with no gene match: 6. This CDR3 reads CASSPQGGKETQYF. CDR3 nucleotide sequence: TGTGCCAGCAGTCCCCAGGGAGGGAAAGAGACCCAGTACTTC.

This clonotype was seen a handful of times. The V call is TRBV20-1, the J call TRBJ1-5, with no clear D. Germline V lookup: CDR1 DFQATT, CDR2 SNEGSKA (reference sequence). Between the trimmed V and J ends, which lost 3 bases and 7 bases, there was a span of 16 bases. The CDR3 is made up of 14 amino acids. The CDR3 loop reads CSARGQRIGQPQHF. In nucleotides, the CDR3 is TGCAGTGCTAGGGGTCAAAGAATCGGGCAGCCCCAGCATTTT.